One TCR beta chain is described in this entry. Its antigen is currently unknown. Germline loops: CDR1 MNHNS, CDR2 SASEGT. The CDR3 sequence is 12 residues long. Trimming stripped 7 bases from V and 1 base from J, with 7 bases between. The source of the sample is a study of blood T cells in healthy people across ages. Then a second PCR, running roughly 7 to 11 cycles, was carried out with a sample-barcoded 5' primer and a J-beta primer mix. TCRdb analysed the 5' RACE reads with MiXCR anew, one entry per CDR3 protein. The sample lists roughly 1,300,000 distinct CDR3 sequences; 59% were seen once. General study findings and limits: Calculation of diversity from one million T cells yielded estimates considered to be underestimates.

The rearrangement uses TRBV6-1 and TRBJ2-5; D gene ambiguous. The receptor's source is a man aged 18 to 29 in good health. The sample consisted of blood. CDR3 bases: TGTGCCAGCACATACAGCCAAGAGACCCAGTACTTC. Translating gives CASTYSQETQYF.